The next 17 T cell receptor beta chains were all read from a single sample in a study of shared T cell receptors in the human thymus. Some clones are missing from TCRdb's copy, which holds only in-frame ones; the method was immunoSEQ multiplex PCR. This sample has some 760,000 clones, with 80% to 90% found just once. Separately, the same data were catalogued under a study of human thymus T cells.

The sample taken for sequencing was thymocytes. These receptors were collected from a girl younger than two with a congenital heart defect.

The chain joins TRBV5-1 to TRBJ1-1; 7 bases match TRBD1. This CDR3 comprises 15 residues. Trimming cost V 3 bases and J 5 bases; bases outside gene matches: 10. Germline V CDR1 and CDR2: SGHRS, YFSETQ. The CDR3 sequence is CASSSGDSPKTEAFF. DNA of the CDR3: TGCGCCAGCAGCTCCGGGGACAGCCCAAAGACTGAAGCTTTCTTT. Full variable domain (missing parts from reference TRBV5-1 and TRBJ1-1): KAGVTQTPRYLIKTRGQQVTLSCSPISGHRSVSWYQQTPGQGLQFLFEYFSETQRNKGNFPGRFSGRQFSNSRSEMNVSTLELGDSALYLCASSSGDSPKTEAFFGQGTRLTVV.

The J gene is TRBJ2-7, the V gene TRBV12-5; D is possibly TRBD1 (5 bases). Germline V gene lookup returns CDR1 LGHNT and CDR2 FRNRAP. The CDR3 is 19 residues long. V lost 3 bases, J lost 5 bases, and 29 bases lay in between. CDR3 in amino acids: CASGFSAHPTQGKGDEQYF. The DNA of the CDR3 is TGTGCTAGTGGTTTTTCGGCTCACCCCACGCAGGGTAAGGGTGACGAGCAGTACTTC. Full variable domain (rest looked up from reference TRBV12-5 and TRBJ2-7): DARVTQTPRHKVTEMGQEVTMRCQPILGHNTVFWYRQTMMQGLELLAYFRNRAPLDDSGMPKDRFSAEMPDATLATLKIQPSEPRDSAVYFCASGFSAHPTQGKGDEQYFGPGTRLTVT.

This chain joins TRBV5-1 and TRBJ2-5; D ambiguous. V was shortened by 0 bases and J by 7 bases, with 16 bases between the two germline ends. The CDR3 is 15 residues long. Germline loops: CDR1 SGHRS, CDR2 YFSETQ. CDR3 sequence: CASSLAEESRGTQYF. The CDR3 bases are TGCGCCAGCAGCTTGGCCGAAGAATCTAGAGGGACCCAGTACTTC.

The V call is TRBV5-6, the J call TRBJ1-2; a possible D gene is TRBD1 (6 bases). Deletions cut 3 bases from V and 8 bases from J, with 14 bases between. This CDR3 has 13 residues. Germline V gives CDR1 SGHDT, CDR2 YYEEEE. CDR3 sequence reads: CASSSTGLEGYTF. CDR3 coding DNA: TGTGCCAGCAGCTCAACAGGGCTCGAGGGCTACACCTTC.

The chain links TRBV29-1 to TRBJ2-1; 11 positions agree with TRBD2. The junction had 13 bases not matched to a gene; V was cut back by 7 bases and J by 8 bases. CDR3 length: 15 residues. Germline V gene data show CDR1 as SQVTM and CDR2 as ANQGSEA. The CDR3 protein is CSATELAGAGDEQFF. The CDR3 DNA reads as TGCAGCGCAACCGAACTAGCGGGGGCTGGCGATGAGCAGTTCTTC.

V gene TRBV5-1 combines with J gene TRBJ1-2; D is possibly TRBD1 (5 bases). From germline, CDR1 is SGHRS and CDR2 YFSETQ. This CDR3 region has 15 residues. Trimming shortened V by 0 bases and J by 4 bases, and 13 bases separated the two germline ends. The CDR3 loop reads CASSLVPGKIYGYTF. The CDR3 DNA is TGCGCCAGCAGCTTGGTACCAGGGAAGATCTATGGCTACACCTTC.

The CDR3 spells CASSPSPAYEKLFF. CDR3 sequence (DNA): TGTGCCAGCAGCCCCTCCCCCGCGTATGAAAAACTGTTTTTT. The chain employs TRBV7-9 and TRBJ1-4; no firm D call. The CDR3 is made up of 14 amino acids. Germline V lookup: CDR1 SEHNR, CDR2 FQNEAQ (reference sequence). The V end was cut by 5 bases, the J end by 6 bases, with 13 bases between.

This clone was observed once. V is TRBV28 and J is TRBJ2-1; 7 bases fit TRBD1. The germline V gene encodes CDR1 MDHEN and CDR2 SYDVKM. The trim removed 7 bases at V and 6 bases at J, leaving 6 bases unmatched. This CDR3 is 13 amino acids long. The chain's CDR3 is CASTPTGFNEQFF. Here the CDR3 DNA reads TGTGCCAGCACCCCGACAGGGTTCAATGAGCAGTTCTTC.

Only one count was recorded for this clone. The chain joins TRBV7-2 to TRBJ1-2; weak D call: TRBD1 (5 bases). V lost 1 base, J lost 5 bases, and 26 bases lay in between. From germline, CDR1 is SGHTA and CDR2 FQGNSA. The CDR3 has 19 amino acids. The CDR3, as DNA: TGTGCCAGCAGCTTAGATCGGCCGGTGGAGGAGGGGAGCGGGTATGGCTACACCTTC. This gives the protein CASSLDRPVEEGSGYGYTF.

In the case of this clone: The sample carries other DNA sequences with the same CDR3. The chain combines TRBV5-1 with TRBJ1-2; no reliable D call. Germline lookup yields CDR1 SGHRS and CDR2 YFSETQ. The V and J ends lost 4 bases and 6 bases respectively, with 10 bases between them. The CDR3 runs 12 residues. CDR3 coding DNA: TGCGCCAGCAGCCTGGCGGGAGATGGCTACACCTTC. Encoded protein: CASSLAGDGYTF.

This clone was seen a few times. V usage is TRBV29-1 and J usage is TRBJ1-4, with D maybe TRBD1 (5 bases). The CDR3 is 11 residues long. The germline V and J ends were trimmed by 3 bases and 14 bases, with 13 bases remaining between them. Germline CDR1 and CDR2: SQVTM and ANQGSEA. The CDR3 DNA reads as TGCAGCGTTGATGGGGCCCGAGGTCTGTTTTTT. Translating gives CSVDGARGLFF. Based on the CDR3 plus reference TRBV29-1 and TRBJ1-4, the full variable domain is SAVISQKPSRDICQRGTSLTIQCQVDSQVTMMFWYRQQPGQSLTLIATANQGSEATYESGFVIDKFPISRPNLTFSTLTVSNMSPEDSSIYLCSVDGARGLFFGSGTQLSVL.

The chain joins TRBV27 to TRBJ1-4; D is unclear. V was pared by 7 bases and J by 10 bases, with 16 bases between. CDR1 is MNHEY and CDR2 is SMNVEV in the germline V gene (reference sequence). This CDR3 has 13 residues. In DNA form, the CDR3 reads TGTGCCAGCAAAGTATGGTCTGAGGGAAAACTGTTTTTT. Residues: CASKVWSEGKLFF.

The CDR3, as DNA: TGCGCCAGCAGTGACGCAGTGCCGGGACAGGACGTGGCTAACTATGGCTACACCTTC. Residues: CASSDAVPGQDVANYGYTF. The rearrangement joins TRBV10-2 to TRBJ1-2, with 8 bases lining up with TRBD1. Germline V CDR1 and CDR2: WSHSY, SAAADI. J gave up 0 bases and V 3 bases, and 15 bases lay outside the gene matches. The CDR3 is 19 amino acids.

The chain carries TRBV14 and TRBJ2-7; no definite D call. Trimming took off 3 bases at V and 0 bases at J, with 9 bases between the two ends. The length of the CDR3 is 14 residues. Germline CDR1 is SGHDN and CDR2 is FVKESK. CDR3 in DNA: TGTGCCAGCAGCCAGCTAGTTAACTCCTACGAGCAGTACTTC. Protein: CASSQLVNSYEQYF.

V gene TRBV4-3 combines with J gene TRBJ1-2; no definite D call. CDR1 and CDR2 from the germline V gene are LGHNA and YSLEER. This CDR3 contains 14 residues. V was shortened by 0 bases and J by 8 bases, with 13 bases between the two germline ends. In DNA form, the CDR3 reads TGCGCCAGCAGCCAAGATTGGAGCACCGCAGGCTACACCTTC. It yields the protein CASSQDWSTAGYTF.

V usage is TRBV7-9 and J usage is TRBJ2-2, with D possibly matching TRBD2 (5 bases). The V gene lost 8 bases and the J gene lost 8 bases, with 12 bases spanning the gap. This CDR3 comprises 12 residues. Looked up from germline, CDR1 is SEHNR and CDR2 is FQNEAQ (reference sequence). In nucleotides, the CDR3 is TGTGCCAGCGCCGTTAGCGTGGGGGAGCTGTTTTTT. Its translation: CASAVSVGELFF.

Only a few counts were recorded for this clone. This CDR3 reads CATSPGGEEQYF. For the CDR3, the DNA is TGTGCCACCAGTCCAGGGGGCGAGGAGCAGTACTTC. The chain couples TRBV15 to TRBJ2-7; 8 bases line up with TRBD1. V lost 6 bases and J lost 7; bases outside the gene matches: 5. The CDR3 is 12 residues long. Germline-derived CDR1 and CDR2 are LNHNV and YYDKDF (reference sequence). Variable domain in full (rest from reference TRBV15 and TRBJ2-7): DAMVIQNPRYQVTQFGKPVTLSCSQTLNHNVMYWYQQKSSQAPKLLFHYYDKDFNNEADTPDNFQSRRPNTSFCFLDIRSPGLGDTAMYLCATSPGGEEQYFGPGTRLTVT.